The 13 T cell receptor beta chains below were found in one sample sequenced in a study of blood T cell repertoires in COVID-19. Sequencing was performed with immunoSEQ multiplex PCR; in TCRdb, only in-frame clones are kept and a portion is missing. The repertoire holds 100,000 or so clones, with 85% to 90% as singletons. The sequencing input was peripheral blood. The receptors stem from a man aged 55-75 years with acute or convalescent COVID-19.

The V gene is TRBV19, the J gene TRBJ1-5, with D perhaps TRBD1 (6 bases). CDR3 size: 14 residues. Germline V gene data show CDR1 as LNHDA and CDR2 as SQIVND (reference sequence). V was cut by 1 base and J by 5 bases, with 9 bases left in between. CDR3 loop: CASSIGGGDQPQHF. The CDR3 DNA sequence: TGTGCCAGTAGTATAGGAGGGGGGGATCAGCCCCAGCATTTT.

V gene TRBV16 combines with J gene TRBJ1-4; the D is unclear. From germline, CDR1 is KGHSY and CDR2 FQNENV. The CDR3 has 14 amino acids. V was shortened by 3 bases and J by 0 bases, with 5 bases between the two germline ends. The CDR3 here is CASSQRTTNEKLFF. The CDR3 nucleotides read TGTGCCAGCAGCCAGCGTACAACTAATGAAAAACTGTTTTTT.

This clone was counted only a few times. This chain uses TRBV13 with TRBJ2-1; tentatively, D is TRBD2 (6 bases). Germline V lookup: CDR1 PRHDT, CDR2 FYEKMQ (reference sequence). The germline V and J ends were trimmed by 5 bases and 5 bases, with 16 bases remaining between them. This CDR3 is built from 15 residues. DNA for the CDR3: TGTGCCAGCAGCCTGGCAACTAGCAGCCACAATGAGCAGTTCTTC. Translation gives CASSLATSSHNEQFF. Complete variable domain (other parts from reference TRBV13 and TRBJ2-1): AAGVIQSPRHLIKEKRETATLKCYPIPRHDTVYWYQQGPGQDPQFLISFYEKMQSDKGSIPDRFSAQQFSDYHSELNMSSLELGDSALYFCASSLATSSHNEQFFGPGTRLTVL.

This chain joins TRBV9 and TRBJ2-7; 8 bases are shared with TRBD2. The CDR3 spans 14 residues. Per the germline V gene, CDR1 is SGDLS and CDR2 is YYNGEE. Germline trimming cut 2 bases from V and 3 bases from J; bases unmatched to any gene: 4. CDR3 sequence (DNA): TGTGCCAGCAGCGTGGCGGGAGGACGCTACGAGCAGTACTTC. Translation: CASSVAGGRYEQYF.

V and J are TRBV7-2 and TRBJ1-1, with D possibly being TRBD1 (5 bases). V shed 5 bases and J shed 4 bases, with 14 bases lying between them. From germline, CDR1 is SGHTA and CDR2 FQGNSA. CDR3 length equals 14 residues. CDR3 amino acids: CASSVDGGGTEAFF. DNA of the CDR3: TGTGCCAGCAGCGTGGACGGGGGGGGCACTGAAGCTTTCTTT.

The chain uses TRBV4-3 and TRBJ1-2, with unresolved D. The germline V gene encodes CDR1 LGHNA and CDR2 YSLEER. The CDR3 runs to 15 residues. V dropped 0 bases and J dropped 0 bases, with 8 bases sitting between them. The CDR3 nucleotides are TGCGCCAGCAGCCAAGATCGAGGCCCTAACTATGGCTACACCTTC. Translation gives CASSQDRGPNYGYTF.

The rearrangement links TRBV5-1 to TRBJ1-6, with D possibly TRBD1 on 5 matching bases. This CDR3 has 14 residues. The germline V and J ends were trimmed by 4 bases and 10 bases, with 15 bases remaining between them. Germline CDR1 SGHRS, CDR2 YFSETQ. As DNA, the CDR3 is TGCGCCAGCAGCCCCGCAGGGCCCCCCTCACCCCTCCACTTT. It is translated as CASSPAGPPSPLHF. The full variable domain, its missing parts supplied by reference TRBV5-1 and TRBJ1-6, is KAGVTQTPRYLIKTRGQQVTLSCSPISGHRSVSWYQQTPGQGLQFLFEYFSETQRNKGNFPGRFSGRQFSNSRSEMNVSTLELGDSALYLCASSPAGPPSPLHFGNGTRLTVT.

The chain combines TRBV5-1 with TRBJ2-7; 7 bases are shared with TRBD1. Trimming removed 4 bases from V and 0 bases from J; junction bases left unmatched: 10. In germline, CDR1 is SGHRS, CDR2 YFSETQ. The CDR3 contains 16 residues. CDR3 amino acids: CASSTGPDRSSYEQYF. CDR3 in DNA: TGCGCCAGCAGCACGGGGCCGGACAGGAGCTCCTACGAGCAGTACTTC.

The chain has TRBV11-2 and TRBJ2-5; D may be TRBD1 (6 bases). The CDR3 loop spans 13 amino acids. Trimming pared 2 bases from V and 5 bases from J, leaving 9 bases between. Germline V gives CDR1 SGHAT, CDR2 FQNNGV. The CDR3 reads CASSLTGHETQYF. CDR3 DNA: TGTGCCAGCAGCTTAACAGGGCACGAGACCCAGTACTTC.

The rearrangement links TRBV19 to TRBJ1-5; D perhaps matches TRBD1 (5 bases). Germline lookup yields CDR1 LNHDA and CDR2 SQIVND (reference sequence). The length of the CDR3 is 15 residues. The V end was cut by 2 bases, the J end by 3 bases, with 11 bases between. As DNA, the CDR3 is TGTGCCAGTAGTATACAGGGCCTAGTCAATCAGCCCCAGCATTTT. Protein: CASSIQGLVNQPQHF.

J is TRBJ2-2 and V is TRBV29-1; 10 nucleotides align to TRBD1. This CDR3 contains 13 residues. Germline V lookup: CDR1 SQVTM, CDR2 ANQGSEA. The V and J ends lost 6 bases and 4 bases, in that order; junction bases with no gene match: 2. CDR3 sequence reads: CSVGQGFTGELFF. For the CDR3, the DNA is TGCAGCGTGGGACAGGGGTTCACCGGGGAGCTGTTTTTT.

The CDR3 loop is CASSVGQGVGEQYF. DNA for the CDR3: TGTGCCAGCAGCGTAGGGCAGGGGGTAGGCGAGCAGTACTTC. The chain has TRBV9 and TRBJ2-7, with 7 bases identical to TRBD1. V was pared by 0 bases and J by 6 bases, with 6 bases of the junction left unmatched. The germline gives CDR1 SGDLS, CDR2 YYNGEE. The CDR3 is 14 amino acids.

The V and J genes are TRBV30 and TRBJ2-5, with D possibly matching TRBD2 (7 bases). CDR3 length: 13 residues. Germline loops: CDR1 GTSNPN, CDR2 SVGIG (reference sequence). The V gene lost 6 bases and the J gene lost 4 bases, with 15 bases spanning the gap. The CDR3 is CACNLRGGETQYF. The CDR3 bases are TGTGCCTGCAACCTGAGGGGGGGAGAGACCCAGTACTTC.